Following are 14 T cell receptor beta chains from one sample sequenced in a study of blood T cells in healthy people across ages. The use of a sample-barcoded 5' primer and a J-beta primer mix characterized a second PCR of roughly 6 to 11 cycles. Using its own MiXCR run on the 5' RACE reads, TCRdb lists one record per CDR3 protein. Of about 580,000 distinct CDR3 sequences listed, around 48% are singletons. The sequenced sample consisted of blood. The receptors stem from an older man in good health.

This clonotype turned up a few times. This chain joins TRBV29-1 and TRBJ2-5; D is perhaps TRBD1 (7 bases). CDR3 length: 15 residues. Germline V lookup: CDR1 SQVTM, CDR2 ANQGSEA. Trimming took 0 bases from V and 4 from J, leaving 15 bases between them. The CDR3 region is CSVEEARQGGETQYF. CDR3 sequence (DNA): TGCAGCGTTGAAGAGGCCAGACAGGGAGGAGAGACCCAGTACTTC.

This chain connects TRBV12-3 or TRBV12-4 to TRBJ2-1; D perhaps matches TRBD1 (6 bases). The CDR3 loop spans 13 amino acids. The V end was cut by 7 bases, the J end by 5 bases, with 12 bases between. The CDR3 loop reads CASKINRDNEQFF. The DNA for the CDR3 is TGTGCCAGCAAGATCAACAGGGACAATGAGCAGTTCTTC.

This clonotype was detected ten times or more. The rearrangement uses TRBV6-6 and TRBJ2-5; 12 bases fit TRBD1. The germline gives CDR1 MNHNY, CDR2 SVGAGI (reference sequence). Trimming took 4 bases from V and 11 from J; bases not matched to a gene: 11. The CDR3 is 15 amino acids. The CDR3 here is CASSSPGTGGNEQYF. The DNA for the CDR3 is TGTGCCAGCAGTTCGCCCGGGACAGGGGGCAATGAGCAGTACTTC.

The V gene is TRBV3-1, the J gene TRBJ1-1, with D perhaps matching TRBD1 (6 bases). Between the trimmed V and J ends, which lost 4 bases and 1 base, there was a span of 10 bases. The CDR3 loop spans 14 amino acids. Germline V CDR1 and CDR2: LGHDT, YNNKEL (reference sequence). This CDR3 reads CASSLQGQNTEAFF. The CDR3 coding sequence is TGTGCCAGCAGCCTACAGGGACAGAACACTGAAGCTTTCTTT.

The V call is TRBV6-6, the J call TRBJ2-2; 7 bases map to TRBD1. V lost 6 bases, J lost 5 bases, and 12 bases stayed unmatched. The CDR3 runs 16 residues. Germline V lookup: CDR1 MNHNY, CDR2 SVGAGI (reference sequence). The CDR3 loop reads CASRTLTGVGTGELFF. CDR3 DNA: TGTGCCAGCAGGACATTAACAGGGGTGGGAACCGGGGAGCTGTTTTTT.

In its sample, this clonotype was seen a few times. The chain has TRBV4-1 and TRBJ2-5; D tentatively reads TRBD1 or TRBD2 (5 bases each). Trimming took 0 bases from V and 5 from J, leaving 13 bases between them. The CDR3 sequence is 15 residues long. In germline, CDR1 is MGHRA, CDR2 YSYEKL. The CDR3 protein is CASSQEGVRRETQYF. The CDR3 DNA follows: TGCGCCAGCAGCCAAGAGGGGGTTCGGCGGGAGACCCAGTACTTC.

This clonotype was counted a single time. The chain recombines TRBV4-2 with TRBJ2-1; 12 bases line up with TRBD2. The length of the CDR3 is 19 residues. Losses at the gene ends were 1 base for V and 8 bases for J; bases not matched to a gene: 15. Germline V CDR1 and CDR2: LGHNA, YNFKEQ. In DNA form, the CDR3 reads TGTGCCAGCAGCCAAGTCCTACCTCTAGCGGGAGGGCCGAACGATGAGCAGTTCTTC. Translation: CASSQVLPLAGGPNDEQFF.

A single count supports this clonotype. The V call is TRBV19, the J call TRBJ2-1, with D possibly matching TRBD2 (5 bases). The CDR3 totals 14 residues. V gave up 3 bases and J gave up 7 bases, with 13 bases separating them. Per the germline V gene, CDR1 is LNHDA and CDR2 is SQIVND (reference sequence). In DNA, the CDR3 is TGTGCCAGTAGTATTCGGGGAGATTTAAATGAGCAGTTCTTC. Protein: CASSIRGDLNEQFF.

The rearrangement links TRBV2 to TRBJ2-3; either TRBD1 or TRBD2 may supply D (5 bases each). CDR3 length equals 16 residues. Germline CDR1 SNHLY, CDR2 FYNNEI. Deletions cut 4 bases from V and 2 bases from J, with 16 bases between. In DNA form, the CDR3 reads TGTGCCAGCAGTGCGAACCGGGACGTCTCCACAGATACGCAGTATTTT. Encoded protein: CASSANRDVSTDTQYF.

This clonotype was seen only once. This chain links TRBV7-9 with TRBJ2-1; 7 bases match TRBD2. This CDR3 spans 15 amino acids. Germline V lookup: CDR1 SEHNR, CDR2 FQNEAQ (reference sequence). The J segment lost 6 bases and the V segment lost 1 base, leaving 6 bases of the junction unmatched. DNA for the CDR3: TGTGCCAGCAGCTTAGGGGACTACCCCTTCAATGAGCAGTTCTTC. Translated, it gives CASSLGDYPFNEQFF.

The rearrangement joins TRBV3-1 to TRBJ2-7, with D unresolved. The ends were cut back, 1 base at V and 6 bases at J, with 16 bases in the middle. The CDR3 has 15 residues. From germline, CDR1 is LGHDT and CDR2 YNNKEL (reference sequence). The CDR3 is CASSQVQTPLSEQYF. DNA for the CDR3: TGTGCCAGCAGCCAAGTCCAAACGCCCCTTAGCGAGCAGTACTTC.

The chain carries TRBV27 and TRBJ2-1, with D hard to call. The germline V gene encodes CDR1 MNHEY and CDR2 SMNVEV (reference sequence). Trimming removed 9 bases from V and 0 bases from J, with 6 bases in between. This CDR3 is 12 amino acids long. CDR3 coding DNA: TGTGCCAGGACACACTCCTACAATGAGCAGTTCTTC. It yields the protein CARTHSYNEQFF.

V and J are TRBV4-3 and TRBJ2-7; 8 positions agree with TRBD2. The CDR3 extends over 15 amino acids. Per germline, CDR1 LGHNA and CDR2 YSLEER. V shed 3 bases, J shed 2 bases, and the junction held 6 bases outside the gene matches. The CDR3 DNA sequence: TGCGCCAGCAGCCAGCAGCTTAGCGGGGCCTACGAGCAGTACTTC. This encodes CASSQQLSGAYEQYF.

The gene calls are TRBV7-2 and TRBJ2-4, with D uncertain. Germline V lookup: CDR1 SGHTA, CDR2 FQGNSA. The CDR3 runs to 12 residues. V dropped 5 bases and J dropped 13 bases, with 15 bases sitting between them. The chain's CDR3 is CASSPRIDAQYF. CDR3 DNA sequence: TGTGCCAGCAGCCCTCGGATAGACGCGCAGTACTTC.